The following is a T cell receptor (beta chain) sequence with its context. This specimen comes from a study of CD8 T cells in Susac syndrome. V was pared by 5 bases and J by 5 bases, with 20 bases between. The CDR3 runs 16 residues. Peripheral blood CD8+ and CD4+ T cells were profiled by TCR beta sequencing. The multiple sclerosis controls comprised treatment-naive patients whose relapsing-remitting disease was stable or active. An amount of RNA that ranged from roughly 0.5 to 1 ug was reverse transcribed with random hexamers. TCRdb redid the calling of the immunoSEQ multiplex PCR reads with MiXCR, one entry per CDR3 protein. The sample yields approximately 150,000 distinct CDR3 sequences, roughly 96% seen once.

The gene calls are TRBV12-3 or TRBV12-4 and TRBJ2-3, with D perhaps TRBD1 (7 bases). This sequence originates from a human donor with multiple sclerosis. Sequencing was carried out using CD4+ T cells from PBMCs. CDR3 residues: CASSGDSRGAGDTQYF. In nucleotides, the CDR3 is TGTGCCAGCAGTGGGGACAGTAGGGGAGCGGGAGATACGCAGTATTTT.